These 26 T cell receptor beta chains were all obtained from the same sample, sequenced in a study of blood T cell repertoires in COVID-19. Some clones are missing from TCRdb's copy, which holds only in-frame ones; the method was immunoSEQ multiplex PCR. The repertoire consists of around 75,000 clones, with around 89% occurring once and the leading ten covering less than 0.65%. Sequencing input: peripheral blood. These receptors were collected from a man aged 60 to 75 with acute or convalescent COVID-19.

CDR3 protein: CASSWTGLGSPLHF. Here the CDR3 DNA reads TGTGCCAGCAGCTGGACAGGATTAGGGTCACCCCTCCACTTT. V gene TRBV5-6 combines with J gene TRBJ1-6, with 7 bases fitting TRBD1. CDR1 and CDR2 (germline): SGHDT, YYEEEE. Germline trimming cut 3 bases from V and 10 bases from J; bases unmatched to any gene: 7. The length of the CDR3 is 14 residues.

The CDR3 loop reads CSVRTGSNQPQHF. The CDR3 DNA is TGCAGCGTGAGGACAGGGAGCAATCAGCCCCAGCATTTT. J is TRBJ1-5 and V is TRBV29-1; the match to TRBD1 covers 8 bases. V dropped 6 bases and J dropped 1; count of bases not matched to a gene: 2. Germline CDR1 SQVTM, CDR2 ANQGSEA. The CDR3 loop spans 13 amino acids.

The V call is TRBV7-9, the J call TRBJ2-7; 9 positions match TRBD1. The V gene end was trimmed by 4 bases and the J gene end by 0 bases; junction bases not matched to a gene: 4. This CDR3 is 15 amino acids long. CDR1 is SEHNR, CDR2 FQNEAQ, per germline (reference sequence). The CDR3 coding sequence is TGTGCCAGCAGCTACGGGACAGGGATCTCCTACGAGCAGTACTTC. Translated, it gives CASSYGTGISYEQYF. Looking up the rest from reference TRBV7-9 and TRBJ2-7 gives the full variable domain: DTGVSQNPRHKITKRGQNVTFRCDPISEHNRLYWYRQTLGQGPEFLTYFQNEAQLEKSRLLSDRFSAERPKGSFSTLEIQRTEQGDSAMYLCASSYGTGISYEQYFGPGTRLTVT.

The CDR3 nucleotides are TGCGCCAGCAGTCCGGGACAGGGGTTGCCCGGGGCCAACGTCCTGACTTTC. The encoded protein is CASSPGQGLPGANVLTF. The J gene is TRBJ2-6, the V gene TRBV10-1; 10 nucleotides align to TRBD1. The trim removed 5 bases at V and 4 bases at J, leaving 8 bases unmatched. The CDR3 totals 17 residues. CDR1 and CDR2 (germline): WNHNN, SYGVQD (reference sequence).

This chain joins TRBV10-2 and TRBJ2-7; 8 nucleotides match TRBD2. From germline, CDR1 is WSHSY and CDR2 SAAADI. With 7 bases clipped from V and 3 bases from J, the junction kept 8 bases outside the gene matches. This CDR3 spans 14 amino acids. This CDR3 reads CASNGASGLYEQYF. DNA for the CDR3: TGCGCCAGCAATGGGGCTAGCGGGCTCTACGAGCAGTACTTC.

The gene calls are TRBV10-3 and TRBJ2-7, with a tentative D call TRBD2 (5 bases). V shed 10 bases and J shed 0 bases, with 19 bases lying between them. The germline gives CDR1 ENHRY, CDR2 SYGVKD. The CDR3 extends over 15 amino acids. The CDR3 DNA reads as TGTGCCACCACGGAAGGCGGGCCGAGCTCCTACGAGCAGTACTTC. It is translated as CATTEGGPSSYEQYF.

This chain links TRBV6-1 with TRBJ1-6, with D hard to call. Germline assignment: CDR1 MNHNS and CDR2 SASEGT. V shed 2 bases and J shed 7 bases, with 6 bases lying between them. This CDR3 has 13 residues. The CDR3 region has the DNA TGTGCCAGCAGTGAAATACAGAATTCACCCCTCCACTTT. Encoded protein: CASSEIQNSPLHF.

The rearrangement uses TRBV11-3 and TRBJ2-3; perhaps TRBD2 as D (6 bases). V lost 7 bases and J lost 0, with 11 bases in between. The CDR3 runs to 14 residues. In germline, CDR1 is SGHNT, CDR2 YENEEA. CDR3 sequence: CASKFGTSTDTQYF. DNA of the CDR3: TGTGCCAGCAAATTTGGGACTAGCACAGATACGCAGTATTTT.

The rearrangement joins TRBV19 to TRBJ2-7; TRBD2 aligns across 8 bases. V lost 3 bases, J lost 5 bases, and 9 bases stayed unmatched. Germline-derived CDR1 and CDR2 are LNHDA and SQIVND (reference sequence). The CDR3 spans 15 residues. The CDR3 coding sequence is TGTGCCAGTAGTATCATATCGGGAGGGCCTCACGAGCAGTACTTC. Encoded protein: CASSIISGGPHEQYF.

The rearrangement links TRBV4-2 to TRBJ2-1, with D possibly matching TRBD2 (5 bases). With 0 bases removed from V and 2 bases from J, the gap between germline ends came to 8 bases. Germline assignment: CDR1 LGHNA and CDR2 YNFKEQ. The CDR3 runs 15 residues. DNA of the CDR3: TGTGCCAGCAGCCAAGATAGCGTTCCCTACAATGAGCAGTTCTTC. Translating gives CASSQDSVPYNEQFF.

The CDR3 region is CASSFYLTGSYNEQFF. The CDR3 DNA reads as TGTGCCAGCAGCTTCTATTTGACAGGGTCTTACAATGAGCAGTTCTTC. The rearrangement joins TRBV5-6 to TRBJ2-1, with 7 bases that match TRBD1. Germline V gives CDR1 SGHDT, CDR2 YYEEEE. Trimming at V came to 2 bases and at J to 4 bases, leaving 9 bases not matched to a gene. This CDR3 spans 16 amino acids.

This clone came up once. The rearrangement links TRBV24-1 to TRBJ2-7; D is possibly TRBD2 (6 bases). The CDR3 runs 15 residues. Deletions cut 3 bases from V and 3 bases from J, with 14 bases between. CDR1 is KGHDR, CDR2 SFDVKD, per germline. CDR3 DNA: TGTGCCACCAGTGATCCGGGGGACGGGGGCTACGAGCAGTACTTC. It encodes CATSDPGDGGYEQYF.

This clone was found once. The chain combines TRBV5-1 with TRBJ1-5; 8 nucleotides match TRBD1. V was pared by 5 bases and J by 3 bases, with 4 bases of the junction left unmatched. The CDR3 sequence is 14 residues long. CDR1 is SGHRS, CDR2 YFSETQ, per germline. The CDR3 here is CASSLQGVNQPQHF. The CDR3 DNA follows: TGCGCCAGCAGTTTACAGGGGGTCAATCAGCCCCAGCATTTT.

The rearrangement joins TRBV6-6 to TRBJ2-1; 8 bases fit TRBD2. V lost 4 bases and J lost 9; bases outside the gene matches: 8. Germline CDR1 is MNHNY and CDR2 is SVGAGI (reference sequence). The CDR3 loop spans 14 amino acids. The CDR3 DNA follows: TGTGCCAGCAGTTCAACGGGAGGGCCAGCTGAGCAGTTCTTC. This sequence encodes CASSSTGGPAEQFF.

This sequence joins TRBV29-1 and TRBJ2-1, with TRBD2 matching over 14 bases. The germline V gene encodes CDR1 SQVTM and CDR2 ANQGSEA. This CDR3 spans 14 amino acids. Trimming removed 6 bases from V and 7 bases from J; junction bases left unmatched: 5. This CDR3 reads CSVRLAGGPNEQFF. As DNA, the CDR3 is TGCAGCGTACGACTAGCGGGAGGGCCAAATGAGCAGTTCTTC.

This chain uses TRBV19 with TRBJ2-7; 11 positions agree with TRBD1. Unmatched junction bases numbered 7, after V lost 3 bases and J lost 3 bases. The CDR3 is made up of 16 amino acids. Per the germline V gene, CDR1 is LNHDA and CDR2 is SQIVND (reference sequence). The CDR3 region has the DNA TGTGCCAGTAGTATTCCCGGGACAGGGGGAGGCTACGAGCAGTACTTC. This sequence encodes CASSIPGTGGGYEQYF.

The chain joins TRBV7-7 to TRBJ2-7; the D gene is possibly TRBD2 (6 bases). CDR1 is SSHAT, CDR2 FNYEAQ, per germline (reference sequence). The CDR3 totals 13 residues. V lost 4 bases to trimming and J lost 6 bases, with 13 bases between them. The CDR3 reads CASSSTSRSEQYF. CDR3 DNA sequence: TGTGCCAGCAGCTCGACTAGTCGCAGCGAGCAGTACTTC.

The chain combines TRBV29-1 with TRBJ1-2; weak D call: TRBD1 (6 bases). V dropped 6 bases and J dropped 1 base, with 18 bases sitting between them. The germline gives CDR1 SQVTM, CDR2 ANQGSEA. The CDR3 is made up of 15 amino acids. The CDR3 is CSVQNPKQGNYGYTF. The CDR3 DNA is TGCAGCGTCCAGAATCCCAAACAGGGTAACTATGGCTACACCTTC.

The genes are TRBV19 and TRBJ2-6, with 7 bases fitting TRBD1. The V gene end was trimmed by 7 bases and the J gene end by 3 bases; junction bases not matched to a gene: 9. From germline, CDR1 is LNHDA and CDR2 SQIVND (reference sequence). This CDR3 region has 16 residues. The CDR3 reads CASIENRGYGANVLTF. The CDR3, as DNA: TGTGCCAGTATAGAGAACAGGGGCTATGGGGCCAACGTCCTGACTTTC.

V gene TRBV7-2 combines with J gene TRBJ1-4; D is uncertain. Germline CDR1 SGHTA, CDR2 FQGNSA. Trimming cost V 3 bases and J 5 bases, with 13 bases left between them. The CDR3 contains 15 residues. The CDR3 spells CASSLGRNPNEKLFF. The DNA for the CDR3 is TGTGCCAGCAGCTTGGGCAGGAATCCGAATGAAAAACTGTTTTTT.

CDR3 bases: TGCGCCATCTCCGGACAGGGGGGCCATAATTCACCCCTCCACTTT. Protein sequence: CAISGQGGHNSPLHF. The rearrangement uses TRBV10-2 and TRBJ1-6; 10 nucleotides agree with TRBD1. Germline V gene sequence: CDR1 WSHSY, CDR2 SAAADI. This CDR3 region has 15 residues. The trim removed 10 bases at V and 5 bases at J, leaving 8 bases unmatched.

The rearrangement links TRBV5-6 to TRBJ2-1; D is perhaps TRBD1 (5 bases). This CDR3 comprises 14 residues. CDR1 and CDR2 from the germline V gene are SGHDT and YYEEEE. The V gene lost 5 bases and the J gene lost 1 base, with 10 bases spanning the gap. The CDR3 region is CASSRTISYNEQFF. The CDR3 DNA reads TGTGCCAGCAGTAGGACAATATCCTACAATGAGCAGTTCTTC.

This sequence joins TRBV10-1 and TRBJ1-5; TRBD1 might be the D (5 bases). The germline V and J ends were trimmed by 2 bases and 0 bases, with 8 bases remaining between them. Looked up from germline, CDR1 is WNHNN and CDR2 is SYGVQD (reference sequence). This CDR3 spans 15 amino acids. CDR3 DNA: TGCGCCAGCAGTGAGAGGGGATATAGCAATCAGCCCCAGCATTTT. As protein: CASSERGYSNQPQHF.

The chain combines TRBV10-1 with TRBJ1-1; TRBD1 is a possible D gene (5 bases). The V and J ends lost 8 bases and 1 base respectively, with 8 bases between them. This CDR3 is built from 12 residues. CDR1 WNHNN and CDR2 SYGVQD come from the germline V gene (reference sequence). CDR3 sequence: CASSTGNTEAFF. CDR3 DNA: TGCGCCAGCTCTACAGGGAACACTGAAGCTTTCTTT.

V is TRBV19 and J is TRBJ1-4, with TRBD1 identical over 9 bases. The CDR3 extends over 16 amino acids. Trimming cost V 6 bases and J 0 bases; bases outside gene matches: 5. Germline values: CDR1 LNHDA, CDR2 SQIVND (reference sequence). CDR3 loop: CASSPGQGPTNEKLFF. CDR3 coding DNA: TGTGCCAGTAGCCCGGGACAGGGTCCAACTAATGAAAAACTGTTTTTT.

This clone has a single count. The chain recombines TRBV19 with TRBJ2-2, with TRBD2 identical over 7 bases. V was clipped by 3 bases and J by 8 bases; unmatched bases: 9. CDR1 and CDR2 (germline): LNHDA, SQIVND (reference sequence). CDR3 length: 15 residues. The CDR3 DNA sequence: TGTGCCAGTAGTATTGGAGGGAGGGCCTCGGGGGAGCTGTTTTTT. Amino acid sequence: CASSIGGRASGELFF.